The 23 T cell receptor beta chains presented below share a single source sample, sequenced in a study of T-cell memory formation after mild COVID-19. MiXCR, run by TCRdb on the 5' RACE reads, gives a single entry per CDR3 protein. The sample includes over 350,000 distinct CDR3 sequences, roughly 26% of them seen just once. The sample consisted of PBMCs or a T cell subset sorted from them (not recorded which). These receptors all stem from an adult woman who had mild COVID-19 (a few samples of this study predate the infection). Cell type and time point are not known.

This chain uses TRBV4-2 with TRBJ2-5; TRBD1 might be the D (5 bases). This CDR3 is 14 amino acids long. V dropped 5 bases and J dropped 5 bases, with 15 bases sitting between them. Germline V gives CDR1 LGHNA, CDR2 YNFKEQ. The CDR3 nucleotides are TGTGCCAGCAGCGAAACCAGGGATCTGGAGACCCAGTACTTC. It codes for CASSETRDLETQYF.

J is TRBJ1-5 and V is TRBV3-1; D is unclear. The V gene lost 6 bases and the J gene lost 6 bases, with 12 bases spanning the gap. This CDR3 contains 13 residues. CDR1 and CDR2 from the germline V gene are LGHDT and YNNKEL (reference sequence). CDR3 DNA: TGTGCCAGCAGTTTTACCCGGAGTCAGCCCCAGCATTTT. This sequence encodes CASSFTRSQPQHF. The full variable domain, in which reference TRBV3-1 and TRBJ1-5 provide the parts outside the CDR3, is DTAVSQTPKYLVTQMGNDKSIKCEQNLGHDTMYWYKQDSKKFLKIMFSYNNKELIINETVPNRFSPKSPDKAHLNLHINSLELGDSAVYFCASSFTRSQPQHFGDGTRLSIL.

The table lists this clonotype with many counts. At one boundary the junction diverges from the germline segment, which might be a read error. The chain is built from TRBV12-3 or TRBV12-4 and TRBJ2-3, with no clear D. The CDR3 loop spans 14 amino acids. In DNA, the CDR3 is TGTGCCAGCAGGTTAGGAGCTTTCACAGATACGCAGTATTTT. Translation gives CASRLGAFTDTQYF.

The chain recombines TRBV7-9 with TRBJ2-5, with TRBD1 matching over 9 bases. Unmatched junction bases numbered 6, after V lost 4 bases and J lost 3 bases. The CDR3 runs to 15 residues. CDR1 SEHNR and CDR2 FQNEAQ come from the germline V gene (reference sequence). The CDR3 nucleotides are TGTGCCAGCAGCTCGCCCCGGACAGGGGAAGAGACCCAGTACTTC. Protein product: CASSSPRTGEETQYF. Full variable domain (outside the CDR3, taken from reference TRBV7-9 and TRBJ2-5): DTGVSQNPRHKITKRGQNVTFRCDPISEHNRLYWYRQTLGQGPEFLTYFQNEAQLEKSRLLSDRFSAERPKGSFSTLEIQRTEQGDSAMYLCASSSPRTGEETQYFGPGTRLLVL.

V usage is TRBV6-2 or TRBV6-3 and J usage is TRBJ2-7, with D tentatively TRBD1 or TRBD2 (6 bases each). Looked up from germline, CDR1 is MNHEY and CDR2 is SVGEGT. Trimming stripped 4 bases from V and 1 base from J, with 11 bases between. There are 14 residues in the CDR3. DNA of the CDR3: TGTGCCAGCAGTTGGGGGGCTTTGTCCTACGAGCAGTACTTC. Its translation is CASSWGALSYEQYF.

This chain joins TRBV7-9 and TRBJ2-5; 8 bases match TRBD2. The CDR3 has 12 amino acids. Germline V gene lookup returns CDR1 SEHNR and CDR2 FQNEAQ (reference sequence). Trimming removed 5 bases from V and 7 bases from J; junction bases left unmatched: 3. CDR3: CASSPTSGTQYF. The CDR3, as DNA: TGTGCCAGCAGCCCCACTAGCGGGACCCAGTACTTC.

The gene calls are TRBV24-1 and TRBJ2-1; TRBD1 is a possible D gene (6 bases). The CDR3 extends over 14 amino acids. V was shortened by 4 bases and J by 8 bases, with 14 bases between the two germline ends. The V gene's germline CDR1 is KGHDR and CDR2 SFDVKD. This chain's CDR3 is CATSESQGRHEQFF. CDR3 nucleotides: TGTGCCACCAGTGAGTCACAGGGTCGGCATGAGCAGTTCTTC.

The V gene is TRBV12-3 or TRBV12-4, the J gene TRBJ1-6; D ambiguous. This CDR3 has 15 residues. Deletions cut 7 bases from V and 5 bases from J, with 15 bases between. The CDR3 coding sequence is TGTGCCAGCATCGGATCTAGGAGAGATAATTCACCCCTCCACTTT. It yields the protein CASIGSRRDNSPLHF.

This chain joins TRBV20-1 and TRBJ2-1, with 10 bases that match TRBD2. This CDR3 is 16 amino acids long. J was trimmed by 6 bases and V by 2 bases; bases with no gene match: 10. Looked up from germline, CDR1 is DFQATT and CDR2 is SNEGSKA (reference sequence). DNA for the CDR3: TGCAGTGCTAGATCTCCCGGCCTAGCGGGAGTCAATGAGCAGTTCTTC. This encodes CSARSPGLAGVNEQFF.

The chain is built from TRBV5-1 and TRBJ1-5; the match to TRBD1 covers 8 bases. CDR1 and CDR2 from the germline V gene are SGHRS and YFSETQ. With V trimmed by 7 bases and J by 4 bases, 10 bases remained unmatched. The CDR3 is 15 amino acids. CDR3 sequence: CASRLGTGSNQPQHF. The CDR3 DNA reads as TGCGCCAGCCGGCTCGGGACAGGCAGTAATCAGCCCCAGCATTTT.

In its sample, this clonotype was seen a few times. This chain uses TRBV2 with TRBJ2-1; 11 nucleotides align to TRBD2. CDR3 length equals 14 residues. The trim removed 10 bases at V and 6 bases at J, leaving 8 bases unmatched. The germline CDR1 and CDR2 sequences are SNHLY and FYNNEI. The CDR3: CATPGLAEINEQFF. Written as DNA, the CDR3 is TGTGCCACTCCGGGACTAGCGGAGATCAATGAGCAGTTCTTC.

The chain recombines TRBV5-5 with TRBJ2-7; D may be TRBD2 (6 bases). The CDR3 covers 14 residues. Germline V CDR1 and CDR2: SGHKS, YYEKEE (reference sequence). V lost 6 bases to trimming and J lost 4 bases, with 17 bases between them. CDR3 residues: CASTDILGGYEQYF. Written as DNA, the CDR3 is TGTGCCAGCACCGACATCCTGGGGGGTTACGAGCAGTACTTC. Full variable domain (outside the CDR3, taken from reference TRBV5-5 and TRBJ2-7): DAGVTQSPTHLIKTRGQQVTLRCSPISGHKSVSWYQQVLGQGPQFIFQYYEKEERGRGNFPDRFSARQFPNYSSELNVNALLLGDSALYLCASTDILGGYEQYFGPGTRLTVT.

This clonotype was counted once. The chain links TRBV7-8 to TRBJ2-2, with D possibly being TRBD2 (5 bases). Trimming stripped 5 bases from V and 7 bases from J, with 17 bases between. In germline, CDR1 is SGHVS, CDR2 FQNEAQ. The CDR3 runs 15 residues. The CDR3 coding sequence is TGTGCCAGCAGCCCGACCTGGGAGAGTAGCGGGGAGCTGTTTTTT. Translated: CASSPTWESSGELFF.

The V and J genes are TRBV7-9 and TRBJ1-6; D not resolved. There are 13 residues in the CDR3. Germline CDR1 SEHNR, CDR2 FQNEAQ (reference sequence). V lost 0 bases and J 11 bases, leaving 8 bases between the germline ends. CDR3 DNA: TGTGCCAGCAGCTTAGCTCCGTCCCCACCCCTCCACTTT. Its translation: CASSLAPSPPLHF.

This clonotype was seen a handful of times. J is TRBJ1-5 and V is TRBV12-3 or TRBV12-4, with no clear D. Trimming took 5 bases from V and 3 from J, leaving 5 bases between them. The length of the CDR3 is 12 residues. CDR3 residues: CASSRTNQPQHF. In DNA, the CDR3 is TGTGCCAGCAGTCGAACCAATCAGCCCCAGCATTTT.

The gene calls are TRBV28 and TRBJ2-7, with D possibly being TRBD2 (6 bases). The CDR3 sequence is 12 residues long. With 3 bases removed from V and 6 bases from J, the gap between germline ends came to 9 bases. Per germline, CDR1 MDHEN and CDR2 SYDVKM. The CDR3 region has the DNA TGTGCCAGCAGTTTGCAGCGGGCCGAGCAGTACTTC. Translation gives CASSLQRAEQYF.

There are many counts of this clonotype. The genes are TRBV24-1 and TRBJ2-2, with D hard to call. This CDR3 has 14 amino acids. Trimming removed 4 bases from V and 6 bases from J, with 11 bases in between. Germline V gives CDR1 KGHDR, CDR2 SFDVKD. CDR3 in amino acids: CATSEAEPPGELFF. The DNA for the CDR3 is TGTGCCACCAGTGAAGCTGAACCTCCCGGGGAGCTGTTTTTT.

The V call is TRBV6-5, the J call TRBJ1-3; D ambiguous. Germline CDR1 MNHEY, CDR2 SVGAGI. V was clipped by 6 bases and J by 0 bases, with 9 bases between them. This CDR3 comprises 14 residues. The CDR3, as DNA: TGTGCCAGCAGGGTCAGTAGCTCTGGAAACACCATATATTTT. Translated: CASRVSSSGNTIYF.

This clonotype was seen at least ten times. This chain links TRBV12-3 or TRBV12-4 with TRBJ2-3; TRBD2 aligns across 8 bases. CDR3 length: 14 residues. Trimming removed 3 bases from V and 6 bases from J; junction bases left unmatched: 5. The CDR3 DNA reads as TGTGCCAGCAGTTTGGGACTAGATAGGGATACGCAGTATTTT. Amino acids: CASSLGLDRDTQYF.

The chain combines TRBV12-3 or TRBV12-4 with TRBJ2-7; D might be TRBD1 (5 bases). V was pared by 4 bases and J by 6 bases, with 19 bases between. The CDR3 loop spans 15 amino acids. The CDR3, as DNA: TGTGCCAGCAGTTCCCTCCAGGGTGGGATTTCCGAGCAGTACTTC. Its protein is CASSSLQGGISEQYF.

This rearrangement joins TRBV20-1 to TRBJ2-1; possible D gene TRBD2, 6 bases. The V gene's germline CDR1 is DFQATT and CDR2 SNEGSKA (reference sequence). The CDR3 has 14 amino acids. V gave up 6 bases and J gave up 1 base, with 13 bases separating them. CDR3 nucleotides: TGCAGTGCCCGGAGGGGTCCTTCCTACAATGAGCAGTTCTTC. The encoded protein is CSARRGPSYNEQFF.

This clonotype was observed a handful of times. This chain joins TRBV7-8 and TRBJ2-2; D remains ambiguous. The V and J ends lost 5 bases and 6 bases respectively, with 25 bases between them. Germline assignment: CDR1 SGHVS and CDR2 FQNEAQ. This CDR3 comprises 18 residues. CDR3 in amino acids: CASSLYKLPNRVPGELFF. As DNA, the CDR3 is TGTGCCAGCAGCCTCTATAAACTCCCAAATAGGGTGCCCGGGGAGCTGTTTTTT.

The V call is TRBV4-3, the J call TRBJ1-6; D not resolved. The CDR3 consists of 15 residues. CDR1 is LGHNA, CDR2 YSLEER, per germline. V was clipped by 1 base and J by 3 bases, with 7 bases between them. CDR3 sequence (DNA): TGCGCCAGCAGCCAAGTTGGTGGCTATAATTCACCCCTCCACTTT. This encodes CASSQVGGYNSPLHF.